Below, 16 T cell receptor beta chains from the same sample are listed, as sequenced in a study of Ad26.COV2.S vaccination and SARS-CoV-2 variants (dated by TCRdb to about 2021). To prepare the library, the immunoSEQ multiplex PCR assay was applied. Drawn from immuneACCESS, this table holds only the in-frame rearrangements with V and J called that TCRdb kept. Clones are partly lost; checked studies trace under half to an unresolved V gene and leave the rest unexplained. A total of around 300,000 clones appear in this sample, under 90% of them only once. The ten largest make up roughly 6% of the sample. This specimen's treatment or condition label, per the study, means: some 20 received Ad26.COV2.S at low or high dose, single or two shots; several received placebo; per-sample allocation not given. For vaccine and placebo recipients, the sequenced repertoires came from samples collected on day 63 after the first injection.

This material consisted of peripheral blood, taken in a trial of Ad26.COV2.S vaccine versus placebo. These receptors were obtained from a person between 18 and 65 years old who received the Ad26.COV2.S COVID-19 vaccine or a placebo.

The chain has TRBV7-2 and TRBJ2-7, with D unclear. V was clipped by 2 bases and J by 0 bases, with 14 bases between them. This CDR3 has 16 amino acids. The germline V gene has CDR1 SGHTA and CDR2 FQGNSA. The CDR3 coding sequence is TGTGCCAGCAGCTTATCCTCCCCTGTCCCCTCCTACGAGCAGTACGTC. Protein product: CASSLSSPVPSYEQYV.

This clone was counted once. V and J are TRBV15 and TRBJ1-2; 9 bases agree with TRBD1. This CDR3 spans 17 amino acids. Germline V CDR1 and CDR2: LNHNV, YYDKDF (reference sequence). V lost 4 bases to trimming and J lost 8 bases; unmatched junction nucleotides: 17. The CDR3 here is CATSMPHLTGTGQGYTF. The CDR3 nucleotides read TGTGCCACCAGCATGCCCCACCTCACTGGGACAGGGCAAGGCTACACCTTC.

The V and J genes are TRBV18 and TRBJ2-1, with a weak D call TRBD2 (6 bases). The V end was cut by 1 base, the J end by 9 bases, with 7 bases between. CDR3 size: 12 residues. Germline V gene data show CDR1 as KGHSH and CDR2 as LQKENI. The CDR3 here is CASSPLGGEQFF. CDR3 DNA sequence: TGTGCCAGCTCACCACTGGGAGGTGAGCAGTTCTTC.

V and J are TRBV5-1 and TRBJ1-2; the D is unclear. V lost 8 bases, J lost 7 bases, and 18 bases lay in between. Germline loops: CDR1 SGHRS, CDR2 YFSETQ. This CDR3 is built from 13 residues. CDR3: CASTISGGPGYTF. CDR3 sequence (DNA): TGCGCCAGTACCATCTCGGGAGGCCCTGGCTACACCTTC.

The CDR3, as DNA: TGCGCCAGCAGCTTTTCAGGGGCGGCCACAGATACGCAGTATTTT. Translation: CASSFSGAATDTQYF. The chain combines TRBV5-1 with TRBJ2-3, with D possibly TRBD1 on 6 matching bases. Trimming left V 2 bases short and J 2 bases short, with 12 bases between. The CDR3 sequence is 15 residues long. The germline V gene encodes CDR1 SGHRS and CDR2 YFSETQ.

The rearrangement links TRBV4-1 to TRBJ1-4, with D possibly being TRBD1 (5 bases). CDR3 length: 14 residues. V was pared by 7 bases and J by 4 bases, with 13 bases between. Germline V CDR1 and CDR2: MGHRA, YSYEKL. The CDR3, as DNA: TGCGCCAGCACCTCGGGGCTGTTTAATGAAAAACTGTTTTTT. Residues: CASTSGLFNEKLFF.

The DNA for the CDR3 is TGTGCCACCAGCAGAGGTGGGACAGGGAGGGCAGATACGCAGTATTTT. Amino acid sequence: CATSRGGTGRADTQYF. The gene calls are TRBV15 and TRBJ2-3; 9 nucleotides agree with TRBD1. This CDR3 spans 16 amino acids. Trimming removed 1 base from V and 4 bases from J; junction bases left unmatched: 6. CDR1 is LNHNV, CDR2 YYDKDF, per germline (reference sequence).

The chain couples TRBV16 to TRBJ2-7; D perhaps matches TRBD1 (6 bases). CDR1 is KGHSY and CDR2 is FQNENV in the germline V gene. Deletions cut 0 bases from V and 0 bases from J, with 9 bases between. This CDR3 region has 15 residues. The CDR3, as DNA: TGTGCCAGCAGCCAATCTGGGACAAACTCCTACGAGCAGTACGTC. This codes for CASSQSGTNSYEQYV.

The rearrangement links TRBV7-8 to TRBJ1-2; D might be TRBD1 (5 bases). V was clipped by 5 bases and J by 0 bases, with 16 bases between them. The germline V gene has CDR1 SGHVS and CDR2 FQNEAQ. The CDR3 loop spans 16 amino acids. CDR3: CASSRMGTATNYGYTF. Here the CDR3 DNA reads TGTGCCAGCAGCCGGATGGGGACGGCCACTAACTATGGCTACACCTTC.

V is TRBV10-3 and J is TRBJ2-7; D uncertain. Trimming removed 5 bases from V and 4 bases from J, with 15 bases in between. Germline loops: CDR1 ENHRY, CDR2 SYGVKD. The CDR3 runs to 14 residues. CDR3 region: CAISPSADGYEQYF. The CDR3, as DNA: TGTGCCATCAGTCCGTCGGCCGATGGGTACGAGCAGTACTTC.

The chain is built from TRBV19 and TRBJ1-4; no clear D gene. This CDR3 is 17 amino acids long. The germline V and J ends were trimmed by 3 bases and 0 bases, with 14 bases remaining between them. Germline CDR1 reads LNHDA; CDR2 reads SQIVND (reference sequence). CDR3 DNA: TGTGCCAGTAGTATCGGTCTTGGAAGCGCAACTAATGAAAAACTGTTTTTT. Residues: CASSIGLGSATNEKLFF.

The genes are TRBV5-1 and TRBJ1-1; D is possibly TRBD1 (6 bases). V was clipped by 6 bases and J by 3 bases, with 15 bases between them. CDR1 and CDR2 (germline): SGHRS, YFSETQ. There are 14 residues in the CDR3. Here the CDR3 DNA reads TGCGCCAGCAATGACCCACAGGGATACACTGAAGCTTTCTTT. It encodes CASNDPQGYTEAFF.

The genes are TRBV7-9 and TRBJ2-5; D not certain. Germline V gene sequence: CDR1 SEHNR, CDR2 FQNEAQ (reference sequence). Trimming stripped 1 base from V and 6 bases from J, with 3 bases between. CDR3 size: 11 residues. The CDR3 DNA sequence: TGTGCCAGCAGCTTAGAACAGACCCAGTACTTC. Residues: CASSLEQTQYF.

This clone was counted once. V is TRBV10-3 and J is TRBJ1-2; TRBD1 matches at 8 bases. Germline loops: CDR1 ENHRY, CDR2 SYGVKD. The CDR3 runs to 13 residues. The trim removed 10 bases at V and 14 bases at J, leaving 18 bases unmatched. CDR3 DNA sequence: TGTGCCACCTCCGGACAGGGTAATCCTCCACGTACCTTC. This translates into CATSGQGNPPRTF.

The gene calls are TRBV7-9 and TRBJ1-1; 7 nucleotides line up with TRBD1. CDR3 length: 15 amino acids. V shed 8 bases and J 1 base; nucleotides not matched to a gene: 10. Germline loops: CDR1 SEHNR, CDR2 FQNEAQ (reference sequence). CDR3 residues: CASLAFRGRNTEAFF. The CDR3 DNA is TGTGCCAGCTTAGCTTTCAGGGGGAGGAACACTGAAGCTTTCTTT.

The chain combines TRBV9 with TRBJ1-5; perhaps TRBD1 as D (5 bases). This CDR3 spans 17 amino acids. Trimming pared 3 bases from V and 0 bases from J, leaving 16 bases between. The V gene's germline CDR1 is SGDLS and CDR2 YYNGEE. CDR3 nucleotide sequence: TGTGCCAGCAGCGGGGGATGGGGGAACCTTAGCAATCAGCCCCAGCATTTT. This gives the protein CASSGGWGNLSNQPQHF.